Shown below are 18 T cell receptor beta chains from a single sample sequenced in a study of blood T cell repertoires in COVID-19. Repertoires were generated with immunoSEQ multiplex PCR, while TCRdb's copy carries only in-frame clones and drops some. Of hundreds of thousands of clones listed, around 87% are singletons. The sample taken for sequencing was PBMCs or T cells enriched from blood (not recorded which). The source of these receptors is a young man who had recovered from COVID-19.

The V gene is TRBV5-1, the J gene TRBJ2-3; D is unclear. V lost 1 base, J lost 2 bases, and 11 bases lay in between. This CDR3 comprises 15 residues. Germline CDR1 reads SGHRS; CDR2 reads YFSETQ. The CDR3 DNA reads as TGCGCCAGCAGCTTGAACCCAGGCCTCACAGATACGCAGTATTTT. As protein: CASSLNPGLTDTQYF.

The chain is built from TRBV4-1 and TRBJ2-1, with TRBD2 matching over 7 bases. Germline CDR1 is MGHRA and CDR2 is YSYEKL. Unmatched junction bases numbered 8, after V lost 0 bases and J lost 9 bases. The CDR3 has 15 residues. As DNA, the CDR3 is TGCGCCAGCAGCCAAGAGGCTAGCGGAGCTCTTGAGCAGTTCTTC. This sequence encodes CASSQEASGALEQFF.

This chain uses TRBV27 with TRBJ1-4; D remains unclear. CDR3 length: 13 amino acids. Looked up from germline, CDR1 is MNHEY and CDR2 is SMNVEV (reference sequence). V was cut by 7 bases and J by 1 base, with 7 bases left in between. The CDR3 DNA is TGTGCCAGCACTACTGGAACTAATGAAAAACTGTTTTTT. This gives the protein CASTTGTNEKLFF.

The V call is TRBV3-1 (or the pseudogene TRBV3-2), the J call TRBJ1-2; D possibly corresponds to TRBD1 (6 bases). This CDR3 has 16 amino acids. The germline CDR1 and CDR2 sequences are LGHDT and YNNKEL (reference sequence). Trimming pared 4 bases from V and 0 bases from J, leaving 15 bases between. The DNA for the CDR3 is TGTGCCAGCAGCCCCAGCGGAACAGGGACTAACTATGGCTACACCTTC. Translating it yields CASSPSGTGTNYGYTF.

The rearrangement links TRBV6-5 to TRBJ2-7, with D perhaps TRBD1 (6 bases). Between the trimmed V and J ends, which lost 5 bases and 0 bases, there was a span of 11 bases. CDR3 length: 14 amino acids. Germline V gene data show CDR1 as MNHEY and CDR2 as SVGAGI. The CDR3 nucleotides are TGTGCCAGCAGTCAGGGGCCGACCTCCTACGAGCAGTACTTC. This encodes CASSQGPTSYEQYF.

The genes are TRBV11-3 and TRBJ2-2; 12 positions match TRBD2. Per germline, CDR1 SGHNT and CDR2 YENEEA. Unmatched junction bases numbered 10, after V lost 3 bases and J lost 5 bases. The CDR3 length is 18 residues. CDR3 DNA sequence: TGTGCCAGCAGCTTCGTGGGTTGGGGGACTAGCGGGACCGGGGAGCTGTTTTTT. Residues: CASSFVGWGTSGTGELFF.

V gene TRBV6-5 combines with J gene TRBJ1-1; the D gene is possibly TRBD1 (6 bases). The CDR3 extends over 13 amino acids. In germline, CDR1 is MNHEY, CDR2 SVGAGI. The V gene lost 6 bases and the J gene lost 5 bases, with 13 bases spanning the gap. CDR3 bases: TGTGCCAGCAGCTCATCCCAGGGGACTGAAGCTTTCTTT. Its translation: CASSSSQGTEAFF.

Worth noting for this clone: This CDR3 fails to terminate in the conserved phenylalanine or tryptophan, so it likely reflects a read error. The DNA is left out, because the CDR3 cannot be placed on it with certainty; the CDR3 is given as TCRdb lists it. This sequence joins TRBV7-9 and TRBJ2-7; TRBD1, as called in the table, went unchecked against the DNA. Germline V gene lookup returns CDR1 SEHNR and CDR2 FQNEAQ (reference sequence). Including both end residues, the CDR3 is 14 amino acids long. CDR3 sequence reads: CASSPPGTTFYEPL.

V is TRBV3-1 (or the pseudogene TRBV3-2) and J is TRBJ2-5; 8 bases are a match to TRBD2. After removal of 3 bases from V and 4 bases from J, the junction contained 10 bases not matched to a gene. This CDR3 has 16 residues. The germline V gene has CDR1 LGHDT and CDR2 YNNKEL (reference sequence). The CDR3 nucleotides read TGTGCCAGCAGCCAGGAAGCGGGAGTCACTCGAGAGACCCAGTACTTC. It is translated as CASSQEAGVTRETQYF.

The chain couples TRBV15 to TRBJ1-5; D remains unclear. The germline V and J ends were trimmed by 8 bases and 3 bases, with 8 bases remaining between them. CDR3 size: 12 residues. CDR1 and CDR2 from the germline V gene are LNHNV and YYDKDF (reference sequence). The DNA of the CDR3 is TGTGCCACCGCCCGGGACAATCAGCCCCAGCATTTT. The encoded protein is CATARDNQPQHF. The whole variable domain, filled in from reference TRBV15 and TRBJ1-5, reads DAMVIQNPRYQVTQFGKPVTLSCSQTLNHNVMYWYQQKSSQAPKLLFHYYDKDFNNEADTPDNFQSRRPNTSFCFLDIRSPGLGDTAMYLCATARDNQPQHFGDGTRLSIL.

V is TRBV6-4 and J is TRBJ1-1, with a weak D call TRBD1 (5 bases). The CDR3 consists of 14 residues. Trimming removed 2 bases at V and 1 base at J, with 8 bases between. The germline gives CDR1 MRHNA, CDR2 SNTAGT. The CDR3 protein is CASSDQRGNTEAFF. In nucleotides, the CDR3 is TGTGCCAGCAGTGACCAAAGGGGGAACACTGAAGCTTTCTTT.

J is TRBJ1-2 and V is TRBV7-9; tentative D call: TRBD1 (5 bases). The CDR3 is 13 residues long. Trimming removed 5 bases at V and 0 bases at J, with 7 bases between. Germline V gene lookup returns CDR1 SEHNR and CDR2 FQNEAQ (reference sequence). The CDR3 loop is CASSQDTNYGYTF. The CDR3 DNA is TGTGCCAGCAGCCAGGACACTAACTATGGCTACACCTTC. Using reference TRBV7-9 and TRBJ1-2 for the parts outside the CDR3, the full variable domain is DTGVSQNPRHKITKRGQNVTFRCDPISEHNRLYWYRQTLGQGPEFLTYFQNEAQLEKSRLLSDRFSAERPKGSFSTLEIQRTEQGDSAMYLCASSQDTNYGYTFGSGTRLTVV.

The J gene is TRBJ1-1, the V gene TRBV3-1 (or the pseudogene TRBV3-2); D is undetermined. V dropped 4 bases and J dropped 3 bases, with 9 bases sitting between them. From germline, CDR1 is LGHDT and CDR2 YNNKEL (reference sequence). The CDR3 runs 13 residues. CDR3 residues: CASSPLSYTEAFF. Here the CDR3 DNA reads TGTGCCAGCAGCCCACTATCGTACACTGAAGCTTTCTTT.

This chain links TRBV18 with TRBJ2-1; 7 bases fit TRBD2. J lost 7 bases, V lost 0 bases, and 6 bases had no gene match. Germline CDR1 reads KGHSH; CDR2 reads LQKENI. The CDR3 runs 15 residues. In nucleotides, the CDR3 is TGTGCCAGCTCACCACCGGCGGGAGAGGGAAATGAGCAGTTCTTC. As protein: CASSPPAGEGNEQFF.

The chain is built from TRBV5-1 and TRBJ1-1; perhaps TRBD1 as D (6 bases). This CDR3 spans 15 amino acids. Deletions cut 5 bases from V and 0 bases from J, with 14 bases between. Germline V gene lookup returns CDR1 SGHRS and CDR2 YFSETQ. CDR3 sequence reads: CASRDTGPVNTEAFF. The CDR3 region has the DNA TGCGCCAGCAGAGACACAGGGCCGGTGAACACTGAAGCTTTCTTT.

The chain uses TRBV28 and TRBJ2-5; weak D call: TRBD1 (6 bases). In germline, CDR1 is MDHEN, CDR2 SYDVKM. The CDR3 runs 13 residues. The V and J ends lost 6 bases and 2 bases respectively, with 10 bases between them. This CDR3 reads CASSHGQQETQYF. The CDR3 DNA sequence: TGTGCCAGCAGCCATGGACAGCAAGAGACCCAGTACTTC.

This clone was observed a single time. CDR3 sequence: CASSLGSGRPDTQYF. The CDR3 DNA is TGTGCCAGCAGCTTGGGTAGCGGGAGGCCAGATACGCAGTATTTT. The chain is built from TRBV11-2 and TRBJ2-3, with 10 bases aligning to TRBD2. Germline V lookup: CDR1 SGHAT, CDR2 FQNNGV. This CDR3 is 15 amino acids long. The V segment lost 3 bases and the J segment 4 bases; nucleotides outside the gene matches: 4.

The chain employs TRBV3-1 (or the pseudogene TRBV3-2) and TRBJ1-5; no clear D. Germline V lookup: CDR1 LGHDT, CDR2 YNNKEL (reference sequence). V lost 0 bases, J lost 7 bases, and 13 bases lay in between. The CDR3 length is 15 residues. Here the CDR3 DNA reads TGTGCCAGCAGCCAAGATAGCGGGGTCAGGCAGCCCCAGCATTTT. Translation gives CASSQDSGVRQPQHF.